This T cell receptor (beta chain) was sequenced in a study of T cells in Graves' hyperthyroidism and ophthalmopathy. Findings and limits, study-wide: Most thyroid clonotypes expanded above 0.001 appeared in blood too.

The CDR3 totals 14 residues. The V gene lost 4 bases and the J gene lost 0 bases, with 7 bases spanning the gap. Germline CDR1 SEHNR, CDR2 FQNEAQ (reference sequence). The source of the PBMCs was approximately 9.5 ml of fresh peripheral blood. With respect to this clonotype: Its specificity is unknown.

Amplified regions were TCR beta CDR3 sequences from RNA transcripts. Researchers ran a first-round RT-PCR on the TCR CDR3 using the HTBI primer set. TCRdb redid the calling of the multiplex PCR reads with MiXCR, one entry per CDR3 protein. The data hold 380,000 or so distinct CDR3 sequences, with approximately 15% observed a single time. What was sequenced was blood. This clonotype originated in a woman in her 30s with Graves' hyperthyroidism. The chain combines TRBV7-9 with TRBJ1-5; D gene unclear. CDR3 coding DNA: TGTGCCAGCAGCTACGACACTAGCAATCAGCCCCAGCATTTT. It encodes CASSYDTSNQPQHF.